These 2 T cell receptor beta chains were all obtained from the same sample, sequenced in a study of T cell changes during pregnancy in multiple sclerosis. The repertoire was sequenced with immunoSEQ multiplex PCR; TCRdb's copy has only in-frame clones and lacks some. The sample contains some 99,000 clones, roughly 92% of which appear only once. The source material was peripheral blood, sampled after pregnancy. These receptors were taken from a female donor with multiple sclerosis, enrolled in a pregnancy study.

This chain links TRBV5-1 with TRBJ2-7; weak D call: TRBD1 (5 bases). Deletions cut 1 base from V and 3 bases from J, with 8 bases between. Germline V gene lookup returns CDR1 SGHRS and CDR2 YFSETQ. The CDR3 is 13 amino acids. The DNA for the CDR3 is TGCGCCAGCAGCTTGAGACAGTACTACGAGCAGTACTTC. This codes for CASSLRQYYEQYF.

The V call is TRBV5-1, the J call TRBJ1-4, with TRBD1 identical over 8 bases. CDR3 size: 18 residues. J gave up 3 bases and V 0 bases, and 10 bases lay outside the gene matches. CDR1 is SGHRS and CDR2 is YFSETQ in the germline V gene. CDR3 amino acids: CASSLDGRQGAANEKLFF. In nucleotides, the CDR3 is TGCGCCAGCAGCTTGGATGGGCGTCAGGGGGCGGCTAATGAAAAACTGTTTTTT.